These T cell receptor beta chains were read from a single sample in a study of blood T cell repertoires in COVID-19. Profiling relied on immunoSEQ multiplex PCR, and the TCRdb table lists in-frame clones only, not all of them. The repertoire includes about 130,000 clones, approximately 83% of them detected once, and around 17% sits in the top ten. The sequenced material came from peripheral blood. Source of these receptors: a woman in her forties or fifties who had recovered from COVID-19. The CDR3 runs from the conserved cysteine through the conserved F or W. The order of the fields is J gene, D gene, V gene, clone size, CDR3 DNA, CDR3 protein. A D gene is named only where the DNA matches it firmly. Rows may omit the clone size; those that give it use once, few, many or a size class.

TRBJ2-1,TRBD2,TRBV2,-,TGTGCCAGCTCCAGCGGGGAGGGTAATGAGCAGTTCTTC,CASSSGEGNEQFF
TRBJ1-5,-,TRBV10-3,few,TGTGCCGCGTCCGGACAGAGGAATCAGCCCCAGCATTTT,CAASGQRNQPQHF
TRBJ2-3,-,TRBV5-1,-,TGCGCCAGCAGCTTGGCCGGAGGAGGAGATACGCAGTATTTT,CASSLAGGGDTQYF
TRBJ2-7,-,TRBV27,few,TGTGCCAGCGGGAGTTGGACCAACCAACTCTACGAGCAGTACTTC,CASGSWTNQLYEQYF
TRBJ1-2,-,TRBV5-5,-,TGTGCCAGCAGCTTGAGAGAGGGGGTCCCTAACTATGGCTACACCTTC,CASSLREGVPNYGYTF
TRBJ2-2,TRBD2,TRBV9,few,TGTGCCAGCAGCGTAGCGGGAGGGCCTGTCACCGGGGAGCTGTTTTTT,CASSVAGGPVTGELFF
TRBJ2-3,TRBD2,TRBV10-1,once,TGCGCCAGCAGTGAGGCGGGGGAGACCACAGATACGCAGTATTTT,CASSEAGETTDTQYF
TRBJ2-6,TRBD1,TRBV5-1,once,TGCGCCAGCAGCTTTTGGGGACAGGCTTCCGGGGCCAACGTCCTGACTTTC,CASSFWGQASGANVLTF
TRBJ2-3,TRBD2,TRBV11-2,-,TGTGCCAGCAGCTTAGCACTAGCGGGGGGTTGGGCTACGCAGTATTTT,CASSLALAGGWATQYF
TRBJ1-2,-,TRBV4-1,-,TGCGCCAGCAGCCAAGATGGGGCTCCCCCGTGGGGCTACACCTTC,CASSQDGAPPWGYTF
TRBJ2-5,-,TRBV21-1,-,TGTGCCAGCAACGTAACTAGCGGGGGCGACTTTGAGACCCAGTACTTC,CASNVTSGGDFETQYF
TRBJ2-7,-,TRBV11-2,-,TGTGCCAGCAGTGAAGCTGGTACGAGTTCCTACGAGCAGTACTTC,CASSEAGTSSYEQYF
TRBJ1-2,TRBD1,TRBV5-8,-,TGTGCCAGCAGCAGGACACAGGGGGTGACAGGTGGCTACACCTTC,CASSRTQGVTGGYTF
TRBJ1-2,-,TRBV5-6,once,TGTGCCAGCAGCTTGGTTTCGGATGGCTACACCTTC,CASSLVSDGYTF
TRBJ1-3,-,TRBV6-5,-,TGTGCCAGCGTGGCGGTGCGAGTCGTAGACACCATATATTTT,CASVAVRVVDTIYF
TRBJ2-5,-,TRBV2,-,TGTGCCAGCAGCCCAGGGGTGTGGGACCAGTACTTC,CASSPGVWDQYF
TRBJ1-4,-,TRBV19,-,TGTGCCAGTACTCCGCGGGGGGCTTATGAAAAACTGTTTTTT,CASTPRGAYEKLFF
TRBJ1-1,-,TRBV16,-,TGTGCCAGCAGCCAAGGGCGGGGCGTAAACACTGAAGCTTTCTTT,CASSQGRGVNTEAFF